The 5 T cell receptor beta chains below were found in one sample sequenced in a study of blood T cell repertoires in COVID-19. Generated by immunoSEQ multiplex PCR, the TCRdb table keeps only in-frame clones and is missing some. The table shows about 280,000 clones, with roughly 90% occurring only once. Specimen: peripheral blood. The source of these receptors is a woman aged 45-65 years who had recovered from COVID-19.

The V and J genes are TRBV28 and TRBJ2-1, with 9 bases fitting TRBD2. Trimming took 7 bases from V and 4 from J; bases not matched to a gene: 14. The CDR3 length is 17 residues. CDR1 and CDR2 (germline): MDHEN, SYDVKM. This CDR3 reads CASIRPIGTSRYNEQFF. For the CDR3, the DNA is TGTGCCAGCATCCGACCCATTGGGACTAGCAGATACAATGAGCAGTTCTTC.

V is TRBV30 and J is TRBJ1-1; 9 nucleotides agree with TRBD1. Germline V gives CDR1 GTSNPN, CDR2 SVGIG (reference sequence). This CDR3 comprises 18 residues. J lost 1 base, V lost 2 bases, and 14 bases had no gene match. DNA for the CDR3: TGTGCCTGGAGTCCATTATACAGGGGGCCGAGGGGGAACACTGAAGCTTTCTTT. Its translation is CAWSPLYRGPRGNTEAFF. Complete variable domain (other parts from reference TRBV30 and TRBJ1-1): SQTIHQWPATLVQPVGSPLSLECTVEGTSNPNLYWYRQAAGRGLQLLFYSVGIGQISSEVPQNLSASRPQDRQFILSSKKLLLSDSGFYLCAWSPLYRGPRGNTEAFFGQGTRLTVV.

V is TRBV24-1 and J is TRBJ2-7; maybe TRBD1 (5 bases). Germline CDR1 is KGHDR and CDR2 is SFDVKD. The V end lost 4 bases, the J end lost 2 bases, and 11 bases lay between the germline ends. The CDR3 length is 14 residues. The CDR3 nucleotides are TGTGCCACCAGTGACGACAGAATTCCCTACGAGCAGTACTTC. It encodes CATSDDRIPYEQYF.

This sequence joins TRBV5-1 and TRBJ2-7, with 7 bases lining up with TRBD1. The CDR3 is made up of 16 amino acids. J lost 6 bases, V lost 4 bases, and 16 bases had no gene match. Germline V gene data show CDR1 as SGHRS and CDR2 as YFSETQ. The DNA of the CDR3 is TGCGCCAGCAGCCCTATAGGACAGGCACGGCGGGCCGAGCAGTACTTC. Translating gives CASSPIGQARRAEQYF.

The chain joins TRBV11-1 to TRBJ2-5, with TRBD2 matching over 8 bases. Germline lookup yields CDR1 SGHAT and CDR2 FQDESV (reference sequence). The CDR3 extends over 16 amino acids. The V segment lost 7 bases and the J segment 2 bases; nucleotides outside the gene matches: 12. In nucleotides, the CDR3 is TGTGCCAGCACCTCCGTCAGGGGACTAGGTCAAGAGACCCAGTACTTC. Its protein is CASTSVRGLGQETQYF.